Many counts were recorded for the clone carrying this TCR beta chain. Its cognate antigen is unknown. The record originates from a study of blood T cells in healthy people across ages. Study results and limitations: Donors of long life had a larger count of naive CD4+ cells and greater diversity than aged donors.

Combining a sample-barcoded 5' primer with a J-beta primer mix, a second PCR ran for roughly 7 to 11 cycles. TCRdb analysed the 5' RACE reads with MiXCR anew, one entry per CDR3 protein. Here the sample spans around 870,000 distinct CDR3 sequences, 29% being singletons. Source material: blood. This clonotype was obtained from an elderly woman in good health.

The CDR3 DNA reads TGCAGTGCTAGAGATCGCAGATTTCACAACAATGAGCAGTTCTTC. It yields the protein CSARDRRFHNNEQFF. The chain links TRBV20-1 to TRBJ2-1; D unresolved. V was clipped by 0 bases and J by 5 bases, with 14 bases between them. The CDR3 loop spans 15 amino acids. Germline V gene sequence: CDR1 DFQATT, CDR2 SNEGSKA (reference sequence).